Presented here are 27 T cell receptor beta chains from one specimen sequenced in a study of CD8+ T cells in alopecia areata. cDNA reverse transcribed from extracted RNA served as the sequencing template. TCRdb's table, derived via immunoSEQ multiplex PCR, lists solely in-frame clones and lacks some. The data contain 55,000 to 75,000 clones, about 44% of them singletons. Sample: CD8+ T cells sorted from blood, taken at week 0. These receptor sequences come from a human donor with alopecia areata.

The gene calls are TRBV27 and TRBJ1-2; 10 bases line up with TRBD1. This CDR3 spans 13 amino acids. CDR1 is MNHEY, CDR2 SMNVEV, per germline (reference sequence). The J segment lost 6 bases and the V segment lost 5 bases, leaving 3 bases of the junction unmatched. The CDR3 region has the DNA TGTGCCAGCAGTCACGGACAGGGGGATGGCTACACCTTC. Encoded protein: CASSHGQGDGYTF.

The genes are TRBV7-9 and TRBJ2-5; 8 bases match TRBD2. The germline CDR1 and CDR2 sequences are SEHNR and FQNEAQ (reference sequence). V was pared by 4 bases and J by 5 bases, with 9 bases of the junction left unmatched. This CDR3 spans 15 amino acids. The CDR3 loop reads CASSSRRGAEETQYF. The CDR3 DNA sequence: TGTGCCAGCAGCTCACGGCGGGGGGCGGAGGAGACCCAGTACTTC.

This clone was counted only a few times. The CDR3: CASSRSNQPQHF. As DNA, the CDR3 is TGTGCCAGCAGTAGGAGCAATCAGCCCCAGCATTTT. This sequence joins TRBV6-4 and TRBJ1-5, with no clear D. The length of the CDR3 is 12 residues. Per germline, CDR1 MRHNA and CDR2 SNTAGT. Trimming shortened V by 5 bases and J by 1 base, and 3 bases separated the two germline ends.

The chain links TRBV28 to TRBJ2-7; 12 bases fit TRBD1. The CDR3 sequence is 15 residues long. The germline V gene has CDR1 MDHEN and CDR2 SYDVKM. V lost 3 bases, J lost 2 bases, and 2 bases stayed unmatched. CDR3 residues: CASSLGQGAAYEQYF. The CDR3 DNA sequence: TGTGCCAGCAGTTTGGGACAGGGGGCGGCCTACGAGCAGTACTTC.

The chain has TRBV7-9 and TRBJ1-5, with a possible D match to TRBD1 (5 bases). V was clipped by 4 bases and J by 7 bases, with 17 bases between them. The CDR3 has 15 residues. Germline CDR1 reads SEHNR; CDR2 reads FQNEAQ (reference sequence). The chain's CDR3 is CASSSTVIEGQPQHF. In DNA, the CDR3 is TGTGCCAGCAGCTCGACAGTGATAGAGGGGCAGCCCCAGCATTTT. The full variable domain, rest sourced from reference TRBV7-9 and TRBJ1-5, is DTGVSQNPRHKITKRGQNVTFRCDPISEHNRLYWYRQTLGQGPEFLTYFQNEAQLEKSRLLSDRFSAERPKGSFSTLEIQRTEQGDSAMYLCASSSTVIEGQPQHFGDGTRLSIL.

The CDR3: CASSLGRISGNTIYF. The CDR3 DNA sequence: TGTGCCAGCAGCTTGGGACGTATCTCTGGAAACACCATATATTTT. The J gene is TRBJ1-3, the V gene TRBV9; D perhaps matches TRBD1 (5 bases). Per the germline V gene, CDR1 is SGDLS and CDR2 is YYNGEE. This CDR3 comprises 15 residues. V was trimmed by 4 bases and J by 0 bases, leaving 11 bases between them.

The rearrangement uses TRBV29-1 and TRBJ2-2; TRBD1 matches 7 bases. The CDR3 runs 12 residues. From germline, CDR1 is SQVTM and CDR2 ANQGSEA. The trim removed 6 bases at V and 6 bases at J, leaving 4 bases unmatched. As DNA, the CDR3 is TGCAGCGTATTGACAGGGCCCGGGGAGCTGTTTTTT. Translating it yields CSVLTGPGELFF.

This clone was counted many times. This chain connects TRBV19 to TRBJ1-1, with D unclear. Germline values: CDR1 LNHDA, CDR2 SQIVND (reference sequence). The V and J ends lost 3 bases and 0 bases respectively, with 5 bases between them. The CDR3 length is 13 residues. The CDR3 reads CASSISVNTEAFF. For the CDR3, the DNA is TGTGCCAGTAGTATTTCGGTGAACACTGAAGCTTTCTTT.

This clone has a single count. The chain combines TRBV2 with TRBJ2-2; tentative D call: TRBD2 (6 bases). V lost 2 bases and J 3 bases, leaving 13 bases between the germline ends. The CDR3 spans 16 residues. Germline values: CDR1 SNHLY, CDR2 FYNNEI. The CDR3 here is CASSEWVRRDTGELFF. The CDR3 DNA is TGTGCCAGCAGTGAATGGGTGCGGAGGGACACCGGGGAGCTGTTTTTT.

This clone was picked up one time. This chain joins TRBV4-1 and TRBJ1-2, with a possible D match to TRBD1 (6 bases). CDR3 size: 15 residues. Germline assignment: CDR1 MGHRA and CDR2 YSYEKL. V lost 4 bases and J 7 bases, leaving 19 bases between the germline ends. CDR3 sequence: CASSPLDSRGRGYTF. The CDR3 DNA is TGCGCCAGCAGCCCACTGGACAGTAGAGGACGTGGCTACACCTTC.

This rearrangement joins TRBV29-1 to TRBJ2-7; 14 bases map to TRBD2. Germline V gene data show CDR1 as SQVTM and CDR2 as ANQGSEA. After removal of 5 bases from V and 6 bases from J, the junction contained 15 bases not matched to a gene. This CDR3 region has 17 residues. CDR3 amino acids: CSVFSETSGRAEVEQYF. The CDR3 DNA reads TGCAGCGTTTTCTCCGAGACTAGCGGGAGGGCCGAGGTCGAGCAGTACTTC.

V usage is TRBV10-2 and J usage is TRBJ2-7; D gene ambiguous. Germline V CDR1 and CDR2: WSHSY, SAAADI. The CDR3 runs to 14 residues. V was shortened by 3 bases and J by 4 bases, with 13 bases between the two germline ends. CDR3 nucleotide sequence: TGCGCCAGCAGTGATGTTGAGAGCCGGTACGAGCAGTACTTC. It codes for CASSDVESRYEQYF.

V gene TRBV7-9 combines with J gene TRBJ2-5; possibly TRBD1 for D (7 bases). This CDR3 region has 15 residues. Germline loops: CDR1 SEHNR, CDR2 FQNEAQ (reference sequence). Deletions cut 6 bases from V and 3 bases from J, with 17 bases between. CDR3 DNA sequence: TGTGCCAGCAGGCCCAGCACAGGGGAGGAAGAGACCCAGTACTTC. It specifies CASRPSTGEEETQYF.

The chain carries TRBV29-1 and TRBJ2-2; D is unclear. Per the germline V gene, CDR1 is SQVTM and CDR2 is ANQGSEA. The CDR3 runs 12 residues. V was cut by 7 bases and J by 4 bases, with 10 bases left in between. Here the CDR3 reads CSAPRITGELFF. Here the CDR3 DNA reads TGCAGCGCCCCTCGGATCACCGGGGAGCTGTTTTTT.

This clone came up a few times. This chain connects TRBV5-6 to TRBJ2-5; the match to TRBD2 covers 7 bases. Germline trimming cut 3 bases from V and 3 bases from J; bases unmatched to any gene: 8. This CDR3 is 15 amino acids long. Germline lookup yields CDR1 SGHDT and CDR2 YYEEEE. DNA for the CDR3: TGTGCCAGCAGCTCAAGTACTGGGACTAAAGAGACCCAGTACTTC. The encoded protein is CASSSSTGTKETQYF.

The chain employs TRBV9 and TRBJ1-5; the D is unclear. Germline values: CDR1 SGDLS, CDR2 YYNGEE. The CDR3 runs to 13 residues. The germline V and J ends were trimmed by 4 bases and 3 bases, with 8 bases remaining between them. The CDR3 reads CASSSVDNQPQHF. The CDR3, as DNA: TGTGCCAGCAGCTCGGTCGACAATCAGCCCCAGCATTTT.

This clone was counted a few times. This chain joins TRBV4-1 and TRBJ2-7; TRBD2 matches at 11 bases. V lost 2 bases to trimming and J lost 2 bases; unmatched junction nucleotides: 8. The CDR3 extends over 17 amino acids. Germline CDR1 reads MGHRA; CDR2 reads YSYEKL. The DNA of the CDR3 is TGCGCCAGCAGCCAATACGCACTAGCGGGAGTCGCCTACGAGCAGTACTTC. It translates to CASSQYALAGVAYEQYF.

This clone came up a few times. The chain employs TRBV11-1 and TRBJ1-2; D perhaps matches TRBD1 (6 bases). V lost 1 base to trimming and J lost 6 bases, with 12 bases between them. Germline V gene lookup returns CDR1 SGHAT and CDR2 FQDESV (reference sequence). CDR3 length: 14 amino acids. CDR3 loop: CASSLVLDSDGYTF. Written as DNA, the CDR3 is TGTGCCAGCAGCTTAGTCCTGGACAGCGATGGCTACACCTTC.

This clone has a handful of counts. The rearrangement joins TRBV29-1 to TRBJ2-3; D perhaps matches TRBD2 (5 bases). Per the germline V gene, CDR1 is SQVTM and CDR2 is ANQGSEA. Trimming took 5 bases from V and 6 from J, leaving 9 bases between them. This CDR3 is 11 amino acids long. The CDR3 nucleotides read TGCAGCGTTACACAGCGGGATACGCAGTATTTT. It codes for CSVTQRDTQYF.

This clone appeared a few times. The chain carries TRBV25-1 and TRBJ2-5, with a possible D match to TRBD2 (5 bases). The germline CDR1 and CDR2 sequences are MGHDK and SYGVNS. This CDR3 spans 13 amino acids. Trimming took 6 bases from V and 0 from J, leaving 8 bases between them. In nucleotides, the CDR3 is TGTGCCAGCAGACCGGGAAACCAAGAGACCCAGTACTTC. It codes for CASRPGNQETQYF.

The chain carries TRBV11-1 and TRBJ2-7; 10 bases are a match to TRBD1. V trimming: 5 bases; J trimming: 3 bases; junction bases outside the gene matches: 7. This CDR3 has 15 residues. Germline V gene lookup returns CDR1 SGHAT and CDR2 FQDESV (reference sequence). The chain's CDR3 is CASSPTGTGDYEQYF. The CDR3 region has the DNA TGTGCCAGCAGCCCCACCGGGACAGGGGACTACGAGCAGTACTTC.

For this clone: A single base is all that separates this from a far larger clone, so a read error is likely. The chain carries TRBV4-3 and TRBJ2-7, with TRBD2 matching 7 bases. This CDR3 is 15 amino acids long. Per the germline V gene, CDR1 is LGHNA and CDR2 is YSLEER. J was trimmed by 7 bases and V by 1 base; bases with no gene match: 10. The CDR3 coding sequence is TGCGCCAGCAGCCAAGGACTAGCCCCCTACAATGAGCAGTACTTC. Residues: CASSQGLAPYNEQYF.

A note on this clone: A junction end diverges from the germline sequence, so it may reflect a read error. The chain is built from TRBV7-2 and TRBJ2-7, with TRBD1 identical over 7 bases. The germline gives CDR1 SGHTA, CDR2 FQGNSA. The CDR3 totals 16 residues. This chain's CDR3 is CASSQAIRDSSYEQYF. The CDR3 DNA sequence: TGCGCCAGCAGCCAAGCGATTCGGGACAGCTCCTACGAGCAGTACTTC.

This clone has just a few counts. CDR3 loop: CRVGSGYNEQFF. CDR3 in DNA: TGCAGGGTGGGAAGCGGCTACAATGAGCAGTTCTTC. The chain carries TRBV29-1 and TRBJ2-1; possibly TRBD2 for D (5 bases). The length of the CDR3 is 12 residues. The germline V gene encodes CDR1 SQVTM and CDR2 ANQGSEA.

The V call is TRBV5-1, the J call TRBJ2-5, with 14 bases fitting TRBD2. J lost 1 base, V lost 4 bases, and 3 bases had no gene match. CDR1 is SGHRS, CDR2 YFSETQ, per germline. This CDR3 comprises 16 residues. The DNA for the CDR3 is TGCGCCAGCAGCGGGGGACTAGCGGGAGTCCAAGAGACCCAGTACTTC. Protein product: CASSGGLAGVQETQYF.

The CDR3 nucleotides are TGTGCCAGCAGCTTAGCGAGGGATACACACACCGGGGAGCTGTTTTTT. Residues: CASSLARDTHTGELFF. The chain recombines TRBV28 with TRBJ2-2, with D possibly being TRBD2 (5 bases). Germline V gene lookup returns CDR1 MDHEN and CDR2 SYDVKM. The V end was cut by 6 bases, the J end by 3 bases, with 17 bases between. This CDR3 is built from 16 residues.

This rearrangement joins TRBV7-9 to TRBJ2-4, with TRBD1 matching 7 bases. Germline-derived CDR1 and CDR2 are SEHNR and FQNEAQ (reference sequence). This CDR3 region has 14 residues. Germline trimming cut 1 base from V and 4 bases from J; bases unmatched to any gene: 1. The CDR3 coding sequence is TGTGCCAGCAGCTTAGGACAGGGAAAAAACATTCAGTACTTC. Its translation is CASSLGQGKNIQYF.